The clone carrying this TCR beta chain has a count of ten or more. The antigen remains unidentified. This specimen belongs to a study of regulatory T cells in long-lasting Graves disease. This sample's time point: newly diagnosed GD, antithyroid drugs for less than 3 months. PBMC RNA served as the TCR library source. Researchers made TCR beta libraries by using iRepertoire HTBI primers and running Arm-PCR on CDR3 regions. One entry per CDR3 protein, called by TCRdb with MiXCR from the multiplex PCR reads. The repertoire has 200,000 to 250,000 distinct CDR3 sequences, about 19% of them found once; the top ten carry 12%. Whole-study results and caveats: Favored gene segments in persistent disease were TRBV28, TRBJ1-2 and TRBJ2-5. The study found lower TCR diversity in persistent Graves' patients than in newly diagnosed ones.

Trimming stripped 8 bases from V and 9 bases from J, with 17 bases between. The CDR3 consists of 13 residues. Looked up from germline, CDR1 is LNHDA and CDR2 is SQIVND (reference sequence). These data also featured in a second study, about T cells in Graves' hyperthyroidism and ophthalmopathy. As that study records: The study used the HTBI primer set for a first-round RT-PCR of the TCR CDR3.

The chain joins TRBV19 to TRBJ1-5, with a weak D call TRBD1 (5 bases). The receptor comes from a woman in her twenties or thirties with Graves disease. Sequencing used peripheral blood mononuclear cells (PBMCs), obtained at new diagnosis, from a patient treated with antithyroid drugs. CDR3 region: CASGTGVVRPQHF. Here the CDR3 DNA reads TGTGCCAGTGGGACGGGGGTGGTTCGGCCCCAGCATTTT.